These 18 T cell receptor beta chains were sequenced from one sample in a study of cytomegalovirus exposure and HLA in healthy donors. Primers: 60 Vbeta forward and 13 Jbeta reverse. The data were produced by immunoSEQ multiplex PCR, yet TCRdb's version contains in-frame clones alone and is incomplete. Of tens of thousands of clones in the sample, roughly two thirds were seen once. Material: PBMCs. Receptors were obtained from a man over 45 in good health and CMV-seronegative.

This chain uses TRBV7-3 with TRBJ2-5; D is undetermined. The germline gives CDR1 SGHTA, CDR2 FQGTGA. The CDR3 covers 13 residues. With 2 bases removed from V and 9 bases from J, the gap between germline ends came to 13 bases. In nucleotides, the CDR3 is TGTGCCAGCAGCTTATCCCCCCCCGGGTCCCAGTACTTC. This encodes CASSLSPPGSQYF.

The CDR3 DNA sequence: TGTGCCAGTAGTATCCGGGGAACTGGAAACACCATATATTTT. Residues: CASSIRGTGNTIYF. The chain carries TRBV19 and TRBJ1-3; no clear D. CDR3 length equals 14 residues. Trimming stripped 3 bases from V and 2 bases from J, with 8 bases between. Germline CDR1 and CDR2: LNHDA and SQIVND (reference sequence).

The chain couples TRBV11-2 to TRBJ1-6; possibly TRBD1 for D (5 bases). The CDR3 totals 14 residues. The V and J ends lost 5 bases and 5 bases respectively, with 10 bases between them. The germline V gene encodes CDR1 SGHAT and CDR2 FQNNGV. The DNA for the CDR3 is TGTGCCAGCAGCCGGAAGGGGAATAATTCACCCCTCCACTTT. Translation: CASSRKGNNSPLHF.

This clone was seen just once. The rearrangement uses TRBV18 and TRBJ2-5; D gene uncertain. The CDR3 totals 11 residues. Germline loops: CDR1 KGHSH, CDR2 LQKENI. V was shortened by 4 bases and J by 2 bases, with 2 bases between the two germline ends. The chain's CDR3 is CASSLQETQYF. As DNA, the CDR3 is TGTGCCAGCTCACTACAAGAGACCCAGTACTTC.

This clone was recorded once. The chain is built from TRBV5-1 and TRBJ1-2; D possibly corresponds to TRBD1 (6 bases). Between the trimmed V and J ends, which lost 4 bases and 4 bases, there was a span of 20 bases. The CDR3 covers 16 residues. Germline loops: CDR1 SGHRS, CDR2 YFSETQ. CDR3 nucleotide sequence: TGCGCCAGCAGCCCCCCCGGGGGGGCGGAGTTCTATGGCTACACCTTC. Translating gives CASSPPGGAEFYGYTF. Full variable domain (missing parts from reference TRBV5-1 and TRBJ1-2): KAGVTQTPRYLIKTRGQQVTLSCSPISGHRSVSWYQQTPGQGLQFLFEYFSETQRNKGNFPGRFSGRQFSNSRSEMNVSTLELGDSALYLCASSPPGGAEFYGYTFGSGTRLTVV.

This clone showed up just once. This chain uses TRBV6-5 with TRBJ1-4, with 9 bases fitting TRBD1. With V trimmed by 5 bases and J by 7 bases, 8 bases remained unmatched. The CDR3 is 15 amino acids. Germline V gene sequence: CDR1 MNHEY, CDR2 SVGAGI. The CDR3 nucleotides read TGTGCCAGCAGTAGACAGGGGGATCGGACTGAAAAACTGTTTTTT. This gives the protein CASSRQGDRTEKLFF.

The chain is built from TRBV4-1 and TRBJ2-7, with 8 bases fitting TRBD1. V lost 4 bases to trimming and J lost 2 bases; unmatched junction nucleotides: 10. The CDR3 totals 16 residues. In germline, CDR1 is MGHRA, CDR2 YSYEKL. CDR3 sequence (DNA): TGCGCCAGCAGCCGCCCCTCCGGGACAGGAGCCTACGAGCAGTACTTC. As protein: CASSRPSGTGAYEQYF.

For this clone: The junction and the germline gene differ at one end; a read error may be behind it. The chain's CDR3 is CASSAGDGPSNQLQHF. CDR3 nucleotide sequence: TGTGCCAGCAGCGCGGGGGACGGACCAAGCAATCAGCTCCAGCATTTT. V is TRBV9 and J is TRBJ1-5, with a possible D match to TRBD1 (5 bases). The CDR3 runs 16 residues. CDR1 is SGDLS, CDR2 YYNGEE, per germline.

This clone is labeled as medium-sized. The chain links TRBV2 to TRBJ1-1; no clear D. This CDR3 has 14 residues. Germline V gene data show CDR1 as SNHLY and CDR2 as FYNNEI. The ends were cut back, 5 bases at V and 7 bases at J, with 17 bases in the middle. CDR3 sequence (DNA): TGTGCCAGCAGTTGGACGGAGGTTAGCTATGAAGCTTTCTTT. The encoded protein is CASSWTEVSYEAFF.

V gene TRBV19 combines with J gene TRBJ2-1; D is unclear. This CDR3 spans 14 amino acids. Germline V lookup: CDR1 LNHDA, CDR2 SQIVND (reference sequence). Trimming took 3 bases from V and 8 from J, leaving 14 bases between them. The CDR3 region is CASSIQFLSDEQFF. CDR3 DNA sequence: TGTGCCAGTAGTATCCAGTTCTTGTCCGATGAGCAGTTCTTC.

The gene calls are TRBV6-1 and TRBJ2-7; a weak D match, TRBD2 (5 bases). This CDR3 has 14 amino acids. Germline loops: CDR1 MNHNS, CDR2 SASEGT. Trimming left V 6 bases short and J 0 bases short, with 12 bases between. In nucleotides, the CDR3 is TGTGCCAGCAGCTTCTTAGCGTACTCCTACGAGCAGTACTTC. Its protein product is CASSFLAYSYEQYF.

This clone was found a few times. The rearrangement links TRBV5-1 to TRBJ2-7; 8 positions match TRBD2. J lost 13 bases, V lost 3 bases, and 18 bases had no gene match. Germline CDR1 and CDR2: SGHRS and YFSETQ. The CDR3 covers 15 residues. The DNA of the CDR3 is TGCGCCAGCAGCTCCTCAACAAATACCGGGACTAGGCATTACTTC. It encodes CASSSSTNTGTRHYF.

This clone was seen a few times. V gene TRBV29-1 combines with J gene TRBJ1-1, with TRBD1 as a possible D gene (5 bases). This CDR3 has 13 residues. The germline V gene encodes CDR1 SQVTM and CDR2 ANQGSEA. The V and J ends lost 2 bases and 1 base respectively, with 8 bases between them. The CDR3 loop reads CSVEIGQNTEAFF. Written as DNA, the CDR3 is TGCAGCGTTGAAATTGGACAGAACACTGAAGCTTTCTTT.

The chain has TRBV6-5 and TRBJ1-1; perhaps TRBD1 as D (5 bases). The CDR3 contains 14 residues. V lost 5 bases to trimming and J lost 10 bases, with 20 bases between them. Looked up from germline, CDR1 is MNHEY and CDR2 is SVGAGI. CDR3 sequence (DNA): TGTGCCAGCAGTCCACCTAGGGCCACCGGGGGAGCTTTCTTT. Translated, it gives CASSPPRATGGAFF.

CDR3 loop: CAWTTRSNQPQHF. The DNA of the CDR3 is TGTGCCTGGACAACTAGAAGCAATCAGCCCCAGCATTTT. The chain couples TRBV30 to TRBJ1-5; D gene unclear. V was clipped by 4 bases and J by 1 base, with 8 bases between them. The germline gives CDR1 GTSNPN, CDR2 SVGIG (reference sequence). This CDR3 has 13 residues.

This clone has only one observation. The CDR3 bases are TGTGCCAGCCCCCGTGGCTACACCTTC. Protein product: CASPRGYTF. J is TRBJ1-2 and V is TRBV18; D gene uncertain. CDR1 and CDR2 from the germline V gene are KGHSH and LQKENI. CDR3 size: 9 residues. Trimming took 8 bases from V and 7 from J, leaving 5 bases between them. The whole variable domain, remainder taken from reference TRBV18 and TRBJ1-2, is NAGVMQNPRHLVRRRGQEARLRCSPMKGHSHVYWYRQLPEEGLKFMVYLQKENIIDESGMPKERFSAEFPKEGPSILRIQQVVRGDSAAYFCASPRGYTFGSGTRLTVV.

This CDR3 reads CASSLSRSTDTQYF. For the CDR3, the DNA is TGTGCCAGCAGCTTATCTCGGAGCACAGATACGCAGTATTTT. The rearrangement uses TRBV11-3 and TRBJ2-3; the D is unclear. Trimming shortened V by 2 bases and J by 0 bases, and 6 bases separated the two germline ends. The CDR3 loop spans 14 amino acids. The germline gives CDR1 SGHNT, CDR2 YENEEA.

The gene calls are TRBV9 and TRBJ2-2, with D possibly matching TRBD2 (6 bases). CDR1 and CDR2 (germline): SGDLS, YYNGEE. V lost 1 base, J lost 5 bases, and 12 bases lay in between. CDR3 size: 15 residues. In nucleotides, the CDR3 is TGTGCCAGCAGCGTATTGGGACTTCGAACCGGGGAGCTGTTTTTT. Its protein is CASSVLGLRTGELFF.